The clone carrying this T cell receptor (beta chain) was detected only a few times. The antigen is undetermined. The sample belongs to a study of metastatic and nonmetastatic thyroid tumors. On the study more broadly: Across peripheral blood and tumor or nodule tissue samples taken from malignant and benign thyroid patients, the repertoires were compared with one another.

Germline values: CDR1 KGHDR, CDR2 SFDVKD. V shed 8 bases and J shed 7 bases, with 13 bases lying between them. The CDR3 consists of 13 residues. Findings and caveats of the study: It was reportedly found that TCR beta diversity was significantly higher in malignant thyroid tumors than in benign nodules, a difference seen in both blood and tumor samples.

In the original analysis: The study's classifier, a distant-metastasis tool for papillary thyroid cancer, was built using CDR3 differences across clinicopathological groups. TCRdb reanalyzed the PCR reads with MiXCR. None of the V and J calls come from the authors' own analysis; TCRdb made them. The sample holds approximately 70,000 clones; roughly 4.1% are singletons and the top ten take around 24%. Nobody among the patients had been given any treatment before thyroid surgery. The genes are TRBV24-1 and TRBJ2-2; tentative D call: TRBD2 (6 bases). This sequence was found in a female donor with papillary thyroid cancer or a benign thyroid nodule (not recorded which). Some clones in this sample may be carry-over from other donors' samples. Input material: blood. The CDR3 nucleotides are TGTGCCACCATCCGGGAGTCAAGCGGGGAGCTGTTTTTT. Residues: CATIRESSGELFF.